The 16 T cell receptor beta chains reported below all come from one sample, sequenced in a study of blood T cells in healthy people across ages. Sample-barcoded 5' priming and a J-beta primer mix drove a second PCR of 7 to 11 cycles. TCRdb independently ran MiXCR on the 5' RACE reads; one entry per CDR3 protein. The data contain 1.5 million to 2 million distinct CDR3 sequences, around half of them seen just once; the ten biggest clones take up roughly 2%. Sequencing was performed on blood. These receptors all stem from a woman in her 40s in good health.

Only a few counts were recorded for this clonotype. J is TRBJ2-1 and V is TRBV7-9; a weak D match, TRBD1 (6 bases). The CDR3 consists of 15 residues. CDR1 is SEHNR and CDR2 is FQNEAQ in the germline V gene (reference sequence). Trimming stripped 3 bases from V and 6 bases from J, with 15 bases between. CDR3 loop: CASSLNPTGRNEQFF. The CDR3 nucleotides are TGTGCCAGCAGCTTGAATCCTACAGGGCGCAATGAGCAGTTCTTC.

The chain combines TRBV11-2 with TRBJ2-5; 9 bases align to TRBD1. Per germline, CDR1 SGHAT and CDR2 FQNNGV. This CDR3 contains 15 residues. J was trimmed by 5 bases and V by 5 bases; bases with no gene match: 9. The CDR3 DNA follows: TGTGCCAGCAGCCCCGGGACAGGGATGAAGGAGACCCAGTACTTC. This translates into CASSPGTGMKETQYF.

CDR3 sequence: CASSYSIGGLEETQYF. In DNA, the CDR3 is TGTGCCAGCAGTTACTCGATCGGAGGGCTGGAAGAGACCCAGTACTTC. The genes are TRBV6-2 or TRBV6-3 and TRBJ2-5, with D possibly TRBD2 on 6 matching bases. V shed 0 bases and J shed 3 bases, with 14 bases lying between them. The V gene's germline CDR1 is MNHEY and CDR2 SVGEGT. The length of the CDR3 is 16 residues.

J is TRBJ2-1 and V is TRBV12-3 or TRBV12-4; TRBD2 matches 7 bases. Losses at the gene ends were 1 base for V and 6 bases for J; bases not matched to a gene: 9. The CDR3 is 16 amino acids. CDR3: CASSLDGPWGGNEQFF. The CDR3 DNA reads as TGTGCCAGCAGTTTAGACGGGCCCTGGGGGGGCAATGAGCAGTTCTTC.

The CDR3 DNA sequence: TGTGCCAGCAGTTACTCATTTGGGGCCTCCTACAATGAGCAGTTCTTC. Its protein product is CASSYSFGASYNEQFF. The chain has TRBV6-2 or TRBV6-3 and TRBJ2-1, with D possibly matching TRBD1 (5 bases). With 0 bases removed from V and 0 bases from J, the gap between germline ends came to 9 bases. CDR3 length: 16 residues. Per the germline V gene, CDR1 is MNHEY and CDR2 is SVGEGT.

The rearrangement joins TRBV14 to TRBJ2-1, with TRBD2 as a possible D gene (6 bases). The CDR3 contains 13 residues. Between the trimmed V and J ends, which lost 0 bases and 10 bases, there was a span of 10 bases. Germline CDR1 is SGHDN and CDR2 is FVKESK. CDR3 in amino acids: CASSQELAGEQFF. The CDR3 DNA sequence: TGTGCCAGCAGCCAAGAACTCGCGGGGGAGCAGTTCTTC.

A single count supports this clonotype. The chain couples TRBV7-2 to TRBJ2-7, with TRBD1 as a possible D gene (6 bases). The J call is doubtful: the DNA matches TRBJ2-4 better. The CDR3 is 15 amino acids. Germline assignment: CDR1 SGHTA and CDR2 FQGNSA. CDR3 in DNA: TGTGCCAGCAGCTTAGGGGCAGGGGTGTTAAACATTCAGTACTTC. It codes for CASSLGAGVLNIQYF.

The CDR3 coding sequence is TGCGCCAGCAGCCAAGATGGGGCTTGGCAAGAGCAGTACTTC. Protein: CASSQDGAWQEQYF. J is TRBJ2-7 and V is TRBV4-3; TRBD1 might be the D (5 bases). The CDR3 spans 14 residues. V lost 0 bases and J lost 7, with 13 bases in between. Germline V gene lookup returns CDR1 LGHNA and CDR2 YSLEER.

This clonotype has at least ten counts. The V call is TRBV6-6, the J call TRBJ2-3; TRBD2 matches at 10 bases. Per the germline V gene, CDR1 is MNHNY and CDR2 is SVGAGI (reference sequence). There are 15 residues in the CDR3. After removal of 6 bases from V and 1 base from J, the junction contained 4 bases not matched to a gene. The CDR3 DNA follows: TGTGCCAGCAGGCCCGGGACTAGCGGCACAGATACGCAGTATTTT. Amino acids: CASRPGTSGTDTQYF.

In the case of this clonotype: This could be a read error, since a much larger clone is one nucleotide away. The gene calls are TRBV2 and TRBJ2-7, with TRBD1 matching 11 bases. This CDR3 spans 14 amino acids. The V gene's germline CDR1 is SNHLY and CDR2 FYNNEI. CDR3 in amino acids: CASSWTGGSDEQYF. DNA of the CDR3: TGTGCCAGCAGTTGGACAGGGGGCTCCGACGAGCAGTACTTC.

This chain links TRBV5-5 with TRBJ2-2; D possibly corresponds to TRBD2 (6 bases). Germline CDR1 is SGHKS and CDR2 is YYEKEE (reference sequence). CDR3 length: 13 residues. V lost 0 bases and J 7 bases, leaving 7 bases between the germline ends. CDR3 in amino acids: CASSLGTIGELFF. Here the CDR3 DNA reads TGTGCCAGCAGCTTGGGGACTATCGGGGAGCTGTTTTTT.

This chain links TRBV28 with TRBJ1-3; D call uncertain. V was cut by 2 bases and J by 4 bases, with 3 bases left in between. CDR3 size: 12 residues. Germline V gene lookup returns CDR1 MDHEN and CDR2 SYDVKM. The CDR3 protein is CASSLEGNTIYF. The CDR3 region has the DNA TGTGCCAGCAGTTTAGAGGGAAACACCATATATTTT.

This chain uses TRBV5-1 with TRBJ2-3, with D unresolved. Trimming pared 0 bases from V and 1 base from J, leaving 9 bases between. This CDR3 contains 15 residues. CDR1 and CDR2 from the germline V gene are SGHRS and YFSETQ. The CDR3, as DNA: TGCGCCAGCAGCTTGGGTGACCCCCGCACAGATACGCAGTATTTT. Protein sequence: CASSLGDPRTDTQYF.

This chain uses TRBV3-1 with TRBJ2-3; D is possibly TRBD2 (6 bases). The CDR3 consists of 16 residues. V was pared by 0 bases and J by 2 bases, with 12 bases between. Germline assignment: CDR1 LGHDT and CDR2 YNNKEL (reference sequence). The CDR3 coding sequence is TGTGCCAGCAGCCAAGAACTCGGACTATCCACAGATACGCAGTATTTT. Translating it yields CASSQELGLSTDTQYF.

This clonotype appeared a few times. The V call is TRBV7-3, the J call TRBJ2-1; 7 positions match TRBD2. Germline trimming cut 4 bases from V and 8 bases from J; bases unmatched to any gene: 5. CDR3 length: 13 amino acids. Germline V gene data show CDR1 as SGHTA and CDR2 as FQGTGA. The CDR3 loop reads CASSSTLADEQFF. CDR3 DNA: TGTGCCAGCAGCTCAACTCTAGCGGATGAGCAGTTCTTC.

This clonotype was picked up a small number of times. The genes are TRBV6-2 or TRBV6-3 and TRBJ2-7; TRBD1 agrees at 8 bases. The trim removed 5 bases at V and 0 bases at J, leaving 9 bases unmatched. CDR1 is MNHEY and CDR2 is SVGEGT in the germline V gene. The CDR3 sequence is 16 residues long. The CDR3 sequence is CASSRPHRGSSYEQYF. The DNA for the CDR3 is TGTGCCAGCAGTCGCCCCCACAGGGGGAGCTCCTACGAGCAGTACTTC.